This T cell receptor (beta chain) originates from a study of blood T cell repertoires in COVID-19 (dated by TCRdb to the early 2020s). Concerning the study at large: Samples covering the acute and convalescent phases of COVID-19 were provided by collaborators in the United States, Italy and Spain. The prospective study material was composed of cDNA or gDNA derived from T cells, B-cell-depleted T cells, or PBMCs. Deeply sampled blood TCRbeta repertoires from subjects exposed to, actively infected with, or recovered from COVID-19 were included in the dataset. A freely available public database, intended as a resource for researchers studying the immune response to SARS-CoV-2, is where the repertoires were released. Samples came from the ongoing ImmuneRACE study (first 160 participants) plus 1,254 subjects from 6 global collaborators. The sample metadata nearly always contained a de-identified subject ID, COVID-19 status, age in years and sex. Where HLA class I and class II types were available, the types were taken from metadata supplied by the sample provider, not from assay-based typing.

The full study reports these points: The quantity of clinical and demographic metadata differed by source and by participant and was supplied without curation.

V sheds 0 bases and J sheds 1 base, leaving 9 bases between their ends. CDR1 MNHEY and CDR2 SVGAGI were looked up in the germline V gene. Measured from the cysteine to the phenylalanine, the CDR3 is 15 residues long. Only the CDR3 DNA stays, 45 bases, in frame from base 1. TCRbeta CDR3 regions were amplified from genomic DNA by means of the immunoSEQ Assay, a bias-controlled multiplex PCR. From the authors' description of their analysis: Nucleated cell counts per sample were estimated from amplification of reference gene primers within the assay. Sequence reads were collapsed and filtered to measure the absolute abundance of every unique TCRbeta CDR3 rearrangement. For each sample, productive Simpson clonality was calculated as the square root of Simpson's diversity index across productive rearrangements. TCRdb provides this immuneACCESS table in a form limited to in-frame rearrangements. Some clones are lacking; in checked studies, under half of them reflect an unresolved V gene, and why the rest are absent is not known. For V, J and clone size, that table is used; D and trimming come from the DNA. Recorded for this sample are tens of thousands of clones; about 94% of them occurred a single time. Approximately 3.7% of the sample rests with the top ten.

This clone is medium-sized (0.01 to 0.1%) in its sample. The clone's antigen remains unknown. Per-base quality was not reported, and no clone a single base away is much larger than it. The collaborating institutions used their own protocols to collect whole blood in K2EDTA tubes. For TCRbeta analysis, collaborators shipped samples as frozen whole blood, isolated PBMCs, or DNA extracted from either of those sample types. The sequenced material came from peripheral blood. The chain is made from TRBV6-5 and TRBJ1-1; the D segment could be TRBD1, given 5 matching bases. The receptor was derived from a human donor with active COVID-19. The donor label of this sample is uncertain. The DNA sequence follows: TGTGCCAGCAGTTACTCTCGGACAAGGAACACTGAAGCTTTCTTT. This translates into CASSYSRTRNTEAFF.